This T cell receptor beta chain emerged from a study of post-analysis software for immune sequencing data. Study-level results: TRBV5-6, TRBV5-1 and TRBV20-1 were among four to six TRBV segments more frequent in patients than controls.

cDNA libraries of TCR beta carried unique molecular identifiers. Each CDR3 protein is one row after TCRdb ran MiXCR on the PCR reads. This sample has roughly 800,000 distinct CDR3 sequences, with about 43% found just once. The CDR3 is 13 amino acids. Germline CDR1 is MNHEY and CDR2 is SMNVEV (reference sequence). V lost 5 bases and J lost 7, with 15 bases in between. There are a few counts of this clonotype. Its antigen is not known. V usage is TRBV27 and J usage is TRBJ2-7; possibly TRBD2 for D (5 bases). The receptor was isolated from a girl between 5 and 17 years old with multiple sclerosis. The sequencing input was blood. Written as DNA, the CDR3 is TGTGCCAGCAGTAGCGGTGGATACAATGAGCAGTACTTC. Translation gives CASSSGGYNEQYF.